These 21 T cell receptor beta chains were all obtained from the same sample, sequenced in a study of Graves' ophthalmopathy and Graves' hyperthyroidism. Beta-chain TCR CDR3 regions were amplified from RNA transcripts. After a first-round RT-PCR with HTBI primers, a second-round multiplex PCR was run. MiXCR, applied by TCRdb to the multiplex PCR reads, yields one record per CDR3 protein. Found here are approximately 1.2 million distinct CDR3 sequences, approximately 35% of them singletons; the top ten hold 11%. The material sequenced was peripheral blood or thyroid tissue (not recorded which). These receptors all come from an adult man with Graves' hyperthyroidism.

This chain connects TRBV2 to TRBJ2-7; 10 bases agree with TRBD2. Germline CDR1 and CDR2: SNHLY and FYNNEI. This CDR3 region has 15 residues. The V segment lost 6 bases and the J segment 5 bases; nucleotides outside the gene matches: 10. CDR3 coding DNA: TGTGCCAGCAGGCAAAGGACTAGCGGCATCCACGAGCAGTACTTC. This sequence encodes CASRQRTSGIHEQYF.

This chain connects TRBV7-9 to TRBJ2-7, with D uncertain. V dropped 1 base and J dropped 3 bases, with 10 bases sitting between them. The CDR3 spans 14 residues. Germline V CDR1 and CDR2: SEHNR, FQNEAQ (reference sequence). The CDR3 protein is CASSLVSGLYEQYF. The CDR3 DNA is TGTGCCAGCAGCTTAGTGTCCGGGCTCTACGAGCAGTACTTC.

Comments on this clonotype: Just one base apart from a much larger clone, this may be a read error. The chain recombines TRBV10-2 with TRBJ1-2; TRBD1 might be the D (6 bases). This CDR3 is built from 14 residues. From germline, CDR1 is WSHSY and CDR2 SAAADI. The V gene lost 2 bases and the J gene lost 7 bases, with 14 bases spanning the gap. CDR3 nucleotide sequence: TGCGCCAGCAGTGAGACGGGGGCGCCTTCTGGCTACACCTTC. Residues: CASSETGAPSGYTF.

This clonotype was counted ten times or more. The chain recombines TRBV5-5 with TRBJ1-1, with D unresolved. Germline V gene sequence: CDR1 SGHKS, CDR2 YYEKEE (reference sequence). The V end lost 4 bases, the J end lost 2 bases, and 6 bases lay between the germline ends. The CDR3 is made up of 12 amino acids. Here the CDR3 DNA reads TGTGCCAGCAGCGAGATAAACACTGAAGCTTTCTTT. Translated, it gives CASSEINTEAFF.

The gene calls are TRBV10-3 and TRBJ1-1; possible D gene TRBD1, 6 bases. The CDR3 runs 14 residues. Germline V lookup: CDR1 ENHRY, CDR2 SYGVKD. Trimming pared 0 bases from V and 5 bases from J, leaving 10 bases between. CDR3 sequence (DNA): TGTGCCATCAGTGAGTCGTACAGGGATACTGAAGCTTTCTTT. This gives the protein CAISESYRDTEAFF.

This clonotype was picked up a small number of times. The chain joins TRBV12-3 or TRBV12-4 to TRBJ2-7; a weak D match, TRBD2 (5 bases). V dropped 7 bases and J dropped 2 bases, with 15 bases sitting between them. The CDR3 consists of 14 residues. The CDR3 is CASTPGRGTYEQYF. CDR3 bases: TGTGCCAGCACCCCCGGTAGAGGGACCTACGAGCAGTACTTC.

This clonotype was picked up many times. J is TRBJ1-5 and V is TRBV5-8; tentatively, D is TRBD1 (5 bases). The V end was cut by 0 bases, the J end by 3 bases, with 7 bases between. Germline V CDR1 and CDR2: SGHTS, YDEGEE. The length of the CDR3 is 14 residues. The chain's CDR3 is CASSLAQANQPQHF. The CDR3 bases are TGTGCCAGCAGCTTGGCACAGGCCAATCAGCCCCAGCATTTT.

In its sample, this clonotype was seen many times. The chain combines TRBV2 with TRBJ1-5, with D maybe TRBD1 (5 bases). Between the trimmed V and J ends, which lost 4 bases and 9 bases, there was a span of 13 bases. This CDR3 is 13 amino acids long. CDR1 is SNHLY, CDR2 FYNNEI, per germline. The chain's CDR3 is CASSVGAFLPQHF. CDR3 in DNA: TGTGCCAGCAGTGTCGGGGCTTTTCTGCCCCAGCATTTT.

CDR3 in DNA: TGTGCCAGCAGCGGAGGGACAGGGGGCGGCAATCAGCCCCAGCATTTT. Protein product: CASSGGTGGGNQPQHF. The chain has TRBV5-5 and TRBJ1-5, with 12 bases identical to TRBD1. CDR1 and CDR2 (germline): SGHKS, YYEKEE (reference sequence). This CDR3 contains 16 residues. V lost 4 bases and J lost 2; bases outside the gene matches: 4.

In this sample, this clonotype turned up a few times. The chain carries TRBV4-3 and TRBJ2-2; tentative D call: TRBD1 (6 bases). Germline V gene lookup returns CDR1 LGHNA and CDR2 YSLEER. The CDR3 contains 13 residues. The V gene lost 4 bases and the J gene lost 6 bases, with 9 bases spanning the gap. CDR3 amino acids: CASSPGVAGELFF. The CDR3 nucleotides are TGCGCCAGCAGCCCAGGGGTTGCCGGGGAGCTGTTTTTT.

Note on this clonotype: A much larger clone lies a single base off, so this may be a read error. Here the CDR3 DNA reads TGCGGTGCTAGAACCGGCGGGAACAGGGTTGGTGAGCAGTACTTC. It codes for CGARTGGNRVGEQYF. This chain links TRBV20-1 with TRBJ2-7, with D perhaps TRBD1 or TRBD2 (6 bases each). CDR3 size: 15 residues. Per germline, CDR1 DFQATT and CDR2 SNEGSKA (reference sequence).

This clonotype was seen at least ten times. V usage is TRBV14 and J usage is TRBJ1-2; D might be TRBD1 (6 bases). The germline gives CDR1 SGHDN, CDR2 FVKESK. Trimming cost V 8 bases and J 7 bases, with 20 bases left between them. CDR3 length: 14 residues. CDR3 amino acids: CASRPSGGESGYTF. CDR3 DNA: TGTGCCAGCCGTCCCAGCGGGGGCGAGAGTGGCTACACCTTC. The whole variable domain, filled in from reference TRBV14 and TRBJ1-2, reads EAGVTQFPSHSVIEKGQTVTLRCDPISGHDNLYWYRRVMGKEIKFLLHFVKESKQDESGMPNNRFLAERTGGTYSTLKVQPAELEDSGVYFCASRPSGGESGYTFGSGTRLTVV.

V and J are TRBV5-1 and TRBJ1-1; 11 nucleotides match TRBD1. Germline CDR1 is SGHRS and CDR2 is YFSETQ. V lost 4 bases, J lost 6 bases, and 8 bases stayed unmatched. CDR3 size: 15 residues. For the CDR3, the DNA is TGCGCCAGCAGCCGACCGCCGGGACAGGGGGCTGAAGCTTTCTTT. Its protein product is CASSRPPGQGAEAFF.

The rearrangement joins TRBV10-3 to TRBJ1-1; D is undetermined. V dropped 0 bases and J dropped 5 bases, with 10 bases sitting between them. The CDR3 sequence is 14 residues long. Germline CDR1 ENHRY, CDR2 SYGVKD. The CDR3: CAISESRVGTEAFF. In DNA form, the CDR3 reads TGTGCCATCAGTGAGTCGAGGGTGGGAACTGAAGCTTTCTTT.

The table lists this clonotype with many counts. The DNA for the CDR3 is TGCAGCGTTGAATATGACGGGGCCTACGAGCAGTACTTC. It codes for CSVEYDGAYEQYF. The genes are TRBV29-1 and TRBJ2-7; a possible D gene is TRBD2 (5 bases). The CDR3 totals 13 residues. The ends were cut back, 2 bases at V and 2 bases at J, with 10 bases in the middle. Germline loops: CDR1 SQVTM, CDR2 ANQGSEA.

This clonotype was seen a single time. The chain joins TRBV12-3 or TRBV12-4 to TRBJ1-5; unclear D gene. The CDR3 totals 14 residues. V was pared by 7 bases and J by 3 bases, with 13 bases between. This chain's CDR3 is CASTIGMANQPQHF. The CDR3 DNA reads TGTGCCAGCACGATAGGGATGGCCAATCAGCCCCAGCATTTT.

The chain employs TRBV9 and TRBJ2-7; D call uncertain. The CDR3 is made up of 14 amino acids. V was pared by 4 bases and J by 6 bases, with 17 bases between. Per the germline V gene, CDR1 is SGDLS and CDR2 is YYNGEE. The DNA for the CDR3 is TGTGCCAGCAGCTTTCGATCCCGTTCGTCCGAGCAGTACTTC. This gives the protein CASSFRSRSSEQYF.

This clonotype was seen repeatedly, ten times or more. The genes are TRBV15 and TRBJ1-2, with unresolved D. The CDR3 spans 13 residues. Germline CDR1 and CDR2: LNHNV and YYDKDF (reference sequence). The V end lost 1 base, the J end lost 2 bases, and 5 bases lay between the germline ends. The DNA for the CDR3 is TGTGCCACCAGCAGAGGACTAAACTATGGCTACACCTTC. Translation: CATSRGLNYGYTF.

This clonotype was seen only a few times. This chain joins TRBV20-1 and TRBJ1-2, with a weak D call TRBD1 (6 bases). CDR1 and CDR2 from the germline V gene are DFQATT and SNEGSKA (reference sequence). The CDR3 loop spans 14 amino acids. V lost 3 bases to trimming and J lost 4 bases, with 15 bases between them. DNA for the CDR3: TGCAGTGCTAGGGACACACAGGGTAGCTATGGCTACACCTTC. It is translated as CSARDTQGSYGYTF.

CDR3 sequence (DNA): TGTGCCAGCAGCCAGAGAGGGGAGCTGTTTTTT. Encoded protein: CASSQRGELFF. The chain recombines TRBV9 with TRBJ2-2; D unclear. This CDR3 region has 11 residues. Germline V gene sequence: CDR1 SGDLS, CDR2 YYNGEE. Trimming removed 4 bases at V and 8 bases at J, with 6 bases between. The full variable domain, rest sourced from reference TRBV9 and TRBJ2-2, is DSGVTQTPKHLITATGQRVTLRCSPRSGDLSVYWYQQSLDQGLQFLIQYYNGEERAKGNILERFSAQQFPDLHSELNLSSLELGDSALYFCASSQRGELFFGEGSRLTVL.

Comment on this clonotype: A much bigger clone sits one base away, suggesting this may be a read error. Because it lacks the conserved phenylalanine or tryptophan at the end, this CDR3 is likely a read error. This chain uses TRBV2 with TRBJ2-5, with 7 bases lining up with TRBD2. CDR3 size: 15 residues. V was clipped by 6 bases and J by 0 bases; unmatched bases: 7. Per the germline V gene, CDR1 is SNHLY and CDR2 is FYNNEI. The CDR3 protein is CASSPWGGNQETQYL. The CDR3 DNA reads TGTGCCAGCAGCCCCTGGGGGGGAAACCAAGAGACCCAGTACCTC.